The entry below gives a single T cell receptor (beta chain) sequence along with its context. This may be a read error, as it is one base from a much larger clone. Germline V lookup: CDR1 KGHDR, CDR2 SFDVKD. The length of the CDR3 is 16 residues. Three rounds of nested PCR, following a modified ARM-PCR protocol, produced the TCRbeta library. TCRdb redid the calling of the multiplex PCR reads with MiXCR, one entry per CDR3 protein. The sample lists more than 120,000 distinct CDR3 sequences, approximately 64% occurring once. The template was RNA from unsorted bulk tissue. This entry belongs to a study of tumor and adjacent non-tumor tissue in lung cancer.

The clonotype was recovered from a man between 60 and 75 years old with small cell lung cancer. Input material: lung tumor tissue. The rearrangement links TRBV24-1 to TRBJ2-7; D remains ambiguous. CDR3 sequence: CATSDLQLIRSCEQYF. The CDR3 bases are TGTGCCACCAGTGATTTGCAGCTCATTAGATCCTGCGAGCAGTACTTC.